Shown below are 4 T cell receptor beta chains from a single sample sequenced in a study of healthy donors' naive CD4 and CD8 T cells. Each TCR library used 500 ng of total RNA and a linear amplification protocol. TCRdb reprocessed the reads via MiXCR and lists one record per CDR3 protein. The sample shows around 180,000 distinct CDR3 sequences, about 74% of them seen only once. The sample was naive CD4+ and CD8+ T cells sorted from blood, pooled from several donors. The receptors were gathered from a pool of human donors in good health; the sample pools cells from several healthy donors.

The chain has TRBV30 and TRBJ2-7, with 9 bases identical to TRBD1. The V segment lost 2 bases and the J segment 1 base; nucleotides outside the gene matches: 3. Germline CDR1 is GTSNPN and CDR2 is SVGIG (reference sequence). The CDR3 is 14 residues long. The CDR3 region has the DNA TGTGCCTGGAGTCCCGGGACAGGGTCCTACGAGCAGTACTTC. Translation gives CAWSPGTGSYEQYF.

The chain is built from TRBV12-3 or TRBV12-4 and TRBJ2-7, with TRBD1 matching 11 bases. There are 13 residues in the CDR3. J gave up 2 bases and V 8 bases, and 2 bases lay outside the gene matches. CDR3 bases: TGTGCCAGCGGGGACAGGGGGGCCTACGAGCAGTACTTC. As protein: CASGDRGAYEQYF.

This chain connects TRBV5-6 to TRBJ2-7, with 7 bases fitting TRBD2. The CDR3 length is 16 residues. The germline gives CDR1 SGHDT, CDR2 YYEEEE. Trimming took 4 bases from V and 4 from J; bases not matched to a gene: 14. The CDR3 region has the DNA TGTGCCAGCAGCCAAGGGAACGGCGGGAGAGGGTACGAGCAGTACGTC. It yields the protein CASSQGNGGRGYEQYV.

The chain combines TRBV6-5 with TRBJ2-1; tentatively, D is TRBD1 (7 bases). Per the germline V gene, CDR1 is MNHEY and CDR2 is SVGAGI. Trimming stripped 6 bases from V and 4 bases from J, with 19 bases between. The CDR3 has 16 residues. CDR3 bases: TGTGCCAGCAGAAAGACAGGGAGGATAGGGTACAATGAGCAGTTCTTC. It yields the protein CASRKTGRIGYNEQFF.